A selection of T cell receptor beta chains follows, all from one sample in a study of early T cells in non-severe SARS-CoV-2 infection. TCRdb reprocessed the 5' RACE reads via MiXCR and lists one record per CDR3 protein. The data show roughly 69,000 distinct CDR3 sequences, less than 9.5% seen once. Here the sequenced sample was whole blood, taken at baseline. The receptors here all came from an adult who was a healthcare worker with PCR-confirmed SARS-CoV-2 infection or an uninfected control (not recorded which). CDR3s include the opening cysteine and the closing phenylalanine or tryptophan. The D gene is left open where the match is weak. Clone size, where shown, is once, few, many, or a class for clones that have expanded.

V	D	J	size	DNA	CDR3
TRBV21-1	.	TRBJ2-5	.	TGTGCCAGCAGCAAAGGGTATCTAGCGGGAGGTCCCGTCCAAGAGACCCAGTACTTC	CASSKGYLAGGPVQETQYF
TRBV3-1	TRBD2	TRBJ2-5	many	TGTGCCAGCAGCCGCGCGAGCGGGAGGACGGAGACCCAGTACTTC	CASSRASGRTETQYF
TRBV18	TRBD1	TRBJ2-7	few	TGTGCCAGCTCACCCACAGGGGGGGAGCAGTACTTC	CASSPTGGEQYF
TRBV7-9	.	TRBJ2-2	many	TGTGCCAGCAGCTTACAGGGGAACACCGGGGAGCTGTTTTTT	CASSLQGNTGELFF
TRBV7-3	.	TRBJ2-5	many	TGTGCCAGCAGCCCCACTAGTGGCGGGGAGACCCAGTACTTC	CASSPTSGGETQYF
TRBV25-1	.	TRBJ1-2	.	TGTGCCAGCAGTGATGAGGGGGTAGGCTACACCTTC	CASSDEGVGYTF
TRBV5-1	.	TRBJ2-3	.	TGCGCCAGCAGGACCGGACTGACCACAGATACGCAGTATTTT	CASRTGLTTDTQYF
TRBV15	.	TRBJ2-1	.	TGTGCCACCAGCAGAGATATTACGCCGCAGGATGAGCAGTTCTTC	CATSRDITPQDEQFF
TRBV7-6	.	TRBJ2-7	.	TGTGCCAGCAGCTCAAGGAGGGACGAGCAGTACTTC	CASSSRRDEQYF
TRBV27	.	TRBJ1-4	.	TGTGCCAGCAGTTTTTGGGGAAACAGGAATGAAAAACTGTTTTTT	CASSFWGNRNEKLFF
TRBV20-1	.	TRBJ1-1	.	TGCAGTGCTAGAGTACCGGGGGGGGTACTTGAAGCTTTCTTT	CSARVPGGVLEAFF
TRBV12-3/TRBV12-4	.	TRBJ1-1	.	TGTGCCAGCAGTTTCCTCTTAAACACTGAAGCTTTCTTT	CASSFLLNTEAFF
TRBV7-6	.	TRBJ2-3	.	TGTGCCAGCAGCTTAGTCGGCTCCGGTGACGCAGATACGCAGTATTTT	CASSLVGSGDADTQYF
TRBV7-9	.	TRBJ2-7	many	TGTGCCAGCAGCTCGGGTACCTACGAGCAGTACTTC	CASSSGTYEQYF
TRBV12-3/TRBV12-4	.	TRBJ1-1	few	TGTGCCAGCAACACAGGGAGGGGCACTGAAGCTTTCTTT	CASNTGRGTEAFF
TRBV2	.	TRBJ2-7	.	TGTGCCAGCAGTGTCGGGACGGCCTCCTACGAGCAGTACTTC	CASSVGTASYEQYF
TRBV18	.	TRBJ2-1	few	TGTGCCAGCTCACCACAAGGGGTGAGCAATGAGCAGTTCTTC	CASSPQGVSNEQFF
TRBV20-1	.	TRBJ2-7	few	TGCAGTGCCAGGTCGGGGTTTAGCTACGAGCAGTACTTC	CSARSGFSYEQYF
TRBV5-1	TRBD1	TRBJ2-5	many	TGCGCCAGCAGCTCCCCGGGACAGCGCCAAGAGACCCAGTACTTC	CASSSPGQRQETQYF
TRBV5-1	.	TRBJ1-4	.	TGCGCCAGCAGCTTGGTCCATGGGGCAAATGAAAAACTGTTTTTT	CASSLVHGANEKLFF
TRBV3-1	.	TRBJ1-4	few	TGTGCCAGCAGCCGCCTTAATGAAAAACTGTTTTTT	CASSRLNEKLFF
TRBV6-6	TRBD2	TRBJ2-7	many	TGTGCCAGCAGTTACATCCGGGGGGGCTACGAGCAGTACTTC	CASSYIRGGYEQYF
TRBV28	.	TRBJ2-3	.	TGTGCCAGCAGTTTATTCGGGAATACGCAGTATTTT	CASSLFGNTQYF
TRBV6-2/TRBV6-3	TRBD2	TRBJ2-7	few	TGTGCCAGCAGTTTACTAGCGGGAGCCGCCGAGCAGTACTTC	CASSLLAGAAEQYF
TRBV2	TRBD1	TRBJ2-3	many	TGTGCCAGCAGCCCAGGACAGGGTGACGCAGATACGCAGTATTTT	CASSPGQGDADTQYF
TRBV5-6	.	TRBJ2-7	many	TGTGCCAGCAGCTTTAGCGCAATTAACTACGAGCAGTACTTC	CASSFSAINYEQYF